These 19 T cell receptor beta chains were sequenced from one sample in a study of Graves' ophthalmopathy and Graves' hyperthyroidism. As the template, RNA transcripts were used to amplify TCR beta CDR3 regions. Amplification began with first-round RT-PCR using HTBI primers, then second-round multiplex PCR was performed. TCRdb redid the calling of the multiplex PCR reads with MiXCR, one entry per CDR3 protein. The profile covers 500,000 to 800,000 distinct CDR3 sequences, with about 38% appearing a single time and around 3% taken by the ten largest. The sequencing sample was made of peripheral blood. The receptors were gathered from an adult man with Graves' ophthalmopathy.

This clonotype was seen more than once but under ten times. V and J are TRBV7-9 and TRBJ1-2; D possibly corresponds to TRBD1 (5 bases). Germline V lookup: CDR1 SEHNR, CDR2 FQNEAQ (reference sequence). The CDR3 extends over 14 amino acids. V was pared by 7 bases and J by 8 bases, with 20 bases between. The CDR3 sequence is CASTNGAASGGYTF. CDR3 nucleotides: TGTGCCAGCACTAACGGGGCAGCCTCGGGCGGCTACACCTTC. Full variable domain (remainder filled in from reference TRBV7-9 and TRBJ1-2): DTGVSQNPRHKITKRGQNVTFRCDPISEHNRLYWYRQTLGQGPEFLTYFQNEAQLEKSRLLSDRFSAERPKGSFSTLEIQRTEQGDSAMYLCASTNGAASGGYTFGSGTRLTVV.

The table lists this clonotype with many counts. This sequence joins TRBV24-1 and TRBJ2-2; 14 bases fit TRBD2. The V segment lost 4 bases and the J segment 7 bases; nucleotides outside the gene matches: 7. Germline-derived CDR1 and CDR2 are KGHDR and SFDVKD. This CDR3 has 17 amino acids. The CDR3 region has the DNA TGTGCCACCAGTGACTCGGGACTAGCGGGAGTGGGCGGGGAGCTGTTTTTT. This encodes CATSDSGLAGVGGELFF.

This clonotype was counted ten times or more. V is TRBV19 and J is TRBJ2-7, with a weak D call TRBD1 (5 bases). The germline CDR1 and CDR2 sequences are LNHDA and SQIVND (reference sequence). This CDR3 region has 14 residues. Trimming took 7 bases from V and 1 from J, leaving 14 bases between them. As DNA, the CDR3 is TGTGCCAGTACCGAGACAGTCACATCCTACGAGCAGTACTTC. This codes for CASTETVTSYEQYF.

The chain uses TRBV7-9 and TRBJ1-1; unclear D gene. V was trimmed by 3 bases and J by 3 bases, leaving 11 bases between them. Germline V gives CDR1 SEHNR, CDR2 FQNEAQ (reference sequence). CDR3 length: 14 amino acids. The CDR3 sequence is CASSFTRSDTEAFF. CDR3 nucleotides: TGTGCCAGCAGCTTTACAAGGTCAGACACTGAAGCTTTCTTT.

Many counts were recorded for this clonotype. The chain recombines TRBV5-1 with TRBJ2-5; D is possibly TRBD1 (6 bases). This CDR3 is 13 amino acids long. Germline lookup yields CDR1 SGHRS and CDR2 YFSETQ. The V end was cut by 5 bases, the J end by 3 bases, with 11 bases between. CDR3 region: CASSRDTEETQYF. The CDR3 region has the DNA TGCGCCAGCAGTCGGGACACCGAAGAGACCCAGTACTTC.

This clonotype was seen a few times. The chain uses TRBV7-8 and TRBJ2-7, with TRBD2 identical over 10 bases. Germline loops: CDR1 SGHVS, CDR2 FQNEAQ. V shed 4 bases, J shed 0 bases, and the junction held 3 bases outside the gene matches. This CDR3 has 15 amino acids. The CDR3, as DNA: TGTGCCAGCAGCTCGCCTAGCGGGGGCTCCTACGAGCAGTACTTC. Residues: CASSSPSGGSYEQYF.

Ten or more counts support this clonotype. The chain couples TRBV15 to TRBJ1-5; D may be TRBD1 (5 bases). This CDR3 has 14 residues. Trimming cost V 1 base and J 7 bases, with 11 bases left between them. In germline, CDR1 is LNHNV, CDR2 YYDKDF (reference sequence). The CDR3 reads CATSRVQAGQPQHF. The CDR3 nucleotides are TGTGCCACCAGCAGAGTACAGGCGGGGCAGCCCCAGCATTTT. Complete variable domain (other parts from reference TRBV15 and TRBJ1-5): DAMVIQNPRYQVTQFGKPVTLSCSQTLNHNVMYWYQQKSSQAPKLLFHYYDKDFNNEADTPDNFQSRRPNTSFCFLDIRSPGLGDTAMYLCATSRVQAGQPQHFGDGTRLSIL.

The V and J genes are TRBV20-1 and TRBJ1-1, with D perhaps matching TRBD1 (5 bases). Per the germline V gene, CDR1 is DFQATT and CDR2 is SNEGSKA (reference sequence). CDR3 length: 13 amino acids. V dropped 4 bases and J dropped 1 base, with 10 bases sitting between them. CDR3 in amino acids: CSAKGEGNTEAFF. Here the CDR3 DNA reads TGCAGTGCTAAAGGGGAGGGGAACACTGAAGCTTTCTTT.

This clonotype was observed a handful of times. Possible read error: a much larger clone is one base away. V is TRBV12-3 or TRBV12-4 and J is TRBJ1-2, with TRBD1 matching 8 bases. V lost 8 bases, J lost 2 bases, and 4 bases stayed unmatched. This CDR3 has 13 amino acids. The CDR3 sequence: CASGWDRNYGYTF. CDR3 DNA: TGTGCCAGCGGTTGGGACAGGAACTATGGCTACACCTTC.

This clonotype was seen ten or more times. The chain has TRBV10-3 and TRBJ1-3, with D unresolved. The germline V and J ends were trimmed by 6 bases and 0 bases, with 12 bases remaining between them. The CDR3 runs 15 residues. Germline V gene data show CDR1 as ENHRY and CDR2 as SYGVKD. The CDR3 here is CAIRNRANSGNTIYF. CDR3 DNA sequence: TGTGCCATCAGGAACCGGGCCAACTCTGGAAACACCATATATTTT.

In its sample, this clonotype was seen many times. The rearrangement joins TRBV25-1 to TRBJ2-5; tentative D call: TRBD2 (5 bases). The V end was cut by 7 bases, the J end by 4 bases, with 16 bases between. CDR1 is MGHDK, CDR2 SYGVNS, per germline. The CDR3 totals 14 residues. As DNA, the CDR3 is TGTGCCAGCACCGAGGGTCTTCCCGCAGAGACCCAGTACTTC. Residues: CASTEGLPAETQYF.

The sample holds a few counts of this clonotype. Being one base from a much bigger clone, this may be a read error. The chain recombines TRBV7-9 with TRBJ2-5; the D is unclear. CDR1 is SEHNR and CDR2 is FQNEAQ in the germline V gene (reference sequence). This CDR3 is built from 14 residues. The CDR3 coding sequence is TGTGCCAGCAGCTTGGGCGCCGAGCAAGAGGCCCAGTACTTC. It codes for CASSLGAEQEAQYF. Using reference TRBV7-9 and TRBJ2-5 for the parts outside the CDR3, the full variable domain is DTGVSQNPRHKITKRGQNVTFRCDPISEHNRLYWYRQTLGQGPEFLTYFQNEAQLEKSRLLSDRFSAERPKGSFSTLEIQRTEQGDSAMYLCASSLGAEQEAQYFGPGTRLLVL.

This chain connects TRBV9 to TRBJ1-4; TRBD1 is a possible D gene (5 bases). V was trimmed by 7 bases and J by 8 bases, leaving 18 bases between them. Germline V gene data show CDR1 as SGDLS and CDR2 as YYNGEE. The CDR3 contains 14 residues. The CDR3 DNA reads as TGTGCCAGCCAACGGGGCGGTGTGGGGGAAAAACTGTTTTTT. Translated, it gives CASQRGGVGEKLFF.

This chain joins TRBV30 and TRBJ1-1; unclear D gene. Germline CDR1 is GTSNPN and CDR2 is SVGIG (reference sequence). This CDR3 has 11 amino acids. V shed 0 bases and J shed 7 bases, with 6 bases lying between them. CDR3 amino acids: CAWSVGGEAFF. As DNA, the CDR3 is TGTGCCTGGAGTGTTGGTGGTGAAGCTTTCTTT. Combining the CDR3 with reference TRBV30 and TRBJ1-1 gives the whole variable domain SQTIHQWPATLVQPVGSPLSLECTVEGTSNPNLYWYRQAAGRGLQLLFYSVGIGQISSEVPQNLSASRPQDRQFILSSKKLLLSDSGFYLCAWSVGGEAFFGQGTRLTVV.

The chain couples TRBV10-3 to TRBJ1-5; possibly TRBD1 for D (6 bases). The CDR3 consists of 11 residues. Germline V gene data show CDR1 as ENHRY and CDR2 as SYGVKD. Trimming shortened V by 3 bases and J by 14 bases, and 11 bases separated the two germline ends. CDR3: CAISDQGNEHF. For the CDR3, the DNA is TGTGCCATCAGTGATCAGGGGAACGAGCATTTT.

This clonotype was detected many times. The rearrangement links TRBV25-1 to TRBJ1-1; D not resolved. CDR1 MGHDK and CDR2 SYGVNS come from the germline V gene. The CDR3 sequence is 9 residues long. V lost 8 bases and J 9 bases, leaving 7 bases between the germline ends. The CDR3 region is CASRIKAFF. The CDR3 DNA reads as TGTGCCAGCCGCATAAAAGCTTTCTTT.

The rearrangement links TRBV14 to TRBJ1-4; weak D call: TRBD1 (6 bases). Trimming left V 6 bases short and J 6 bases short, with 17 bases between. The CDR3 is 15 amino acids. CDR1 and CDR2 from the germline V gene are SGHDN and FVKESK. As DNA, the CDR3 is TGTGCCAGCAGTCGGACAGTACGGGAGGATGAAAAACTGTTTTTT. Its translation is CASSRTVREDEKLFF.

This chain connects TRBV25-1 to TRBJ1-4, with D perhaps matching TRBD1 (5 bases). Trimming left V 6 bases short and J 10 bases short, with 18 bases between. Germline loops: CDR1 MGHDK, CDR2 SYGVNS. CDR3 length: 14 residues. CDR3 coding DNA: TGTGCCAGCAGCTCCGCCCGGGACGGGGGAAAACTGTTTTTT. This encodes CASSSARDGGKLFF. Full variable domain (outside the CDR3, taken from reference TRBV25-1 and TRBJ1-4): EADIYQTPRYLVIGTGKKITLECSQTMGHDKMYWYQQDPGMELHLIHYSYGVNSTEKGDLSSESTVSRIRTEHFPLTLESARPSHTSQYLCASSSARDGGKLFFGSGTQLSVL.

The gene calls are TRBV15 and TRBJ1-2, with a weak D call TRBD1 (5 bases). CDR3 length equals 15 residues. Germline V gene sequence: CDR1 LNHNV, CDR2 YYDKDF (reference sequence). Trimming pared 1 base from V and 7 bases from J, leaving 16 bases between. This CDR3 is CATSRGPGKAGGYTF. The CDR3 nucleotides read TGTGCCACCAGCAGAGGACCAGGGAAGGCCGGTGGCTACACCTTC.